This TCR beta chain comes out of a study of OX40 agonist ivuxolimab in advanced cancers. Study information: Among those treated, three patients had partial responses, one with hepatocellular carcinoma and two with cutaneous melanoma.

Germline V gene lookup returns CDR1 SEHNR and CDR2 FQNEAQ (reference sequence). The length of the CDR3 is 15 residues. After removal of 3 bases from V and 9 bases from J, the junction contained 7 bases not matched to a gene. Sequencing used immunoSEQ multiplex PCR; TCRdb keeps in-frame clones, though not all of them. The sample has roughly 60,000 clones, around 90% seen once. This receptor was obtained from an adult with an advanced solid tumor such as melanoma, head and neck, liver or kidney cancer. The input for sequencing was CD4+ or CD8+ T cells sorted from blood, taken in a trial of the OX40 agonist ivuxolimab. This chain uses TRBV7-9 with TRBJ2-1, with 11 bases aligning to TRBD2. The DNA of the CDR3 is TGTGCCAGCAGCTTGGCACTAGCGGGAGTCAGTGAGCAGTTCTTC. Translation: CASSLALAGVSEQFF. Supplemented by reference TRBV7-9 and TRBJ2-1, the full variable domain reads DTGVSQNPRHKITKRGQNVTFRCDPISEHNRLYWYRQTLGQGPEFLTYFQNEAQLEKSRLLSDRFSAERPKGSFSTLEIQRTEQGDSAMYLCASSLALAGVSEQFFGPGTRLTVL.